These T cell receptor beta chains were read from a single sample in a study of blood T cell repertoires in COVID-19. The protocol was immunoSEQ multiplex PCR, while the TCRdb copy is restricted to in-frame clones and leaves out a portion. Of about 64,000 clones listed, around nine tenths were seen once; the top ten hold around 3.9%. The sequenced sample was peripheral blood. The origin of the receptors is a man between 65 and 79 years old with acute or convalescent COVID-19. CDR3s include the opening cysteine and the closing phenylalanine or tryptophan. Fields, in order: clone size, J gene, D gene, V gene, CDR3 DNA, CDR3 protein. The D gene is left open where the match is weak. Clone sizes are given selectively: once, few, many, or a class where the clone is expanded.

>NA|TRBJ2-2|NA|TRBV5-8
TGTGCCAGCAGCTATTCTCACGGGACACACCTTAACACCGGGGAGCTGTTTTTT
CASSYSHGTHLNTGELFF
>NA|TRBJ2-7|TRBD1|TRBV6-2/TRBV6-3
TGTGCCAGCAGTTATCTTCCTTACAGGGGGTACGAGCAGTACTTC
CASSYLPYRGYEQYF
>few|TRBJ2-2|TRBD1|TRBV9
TGTGCCAGCAGCTCCCAGACAGGGATAAACACCGGGGAGCTGTTTTTT
CASSSQTGINTGELFF
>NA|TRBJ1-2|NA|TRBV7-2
TGTGCCAGCAGCTCCCCCAGGTATCAGTCTACTAACTATGGCTACACCTTC
CASSSPRYQSTNYGYTF
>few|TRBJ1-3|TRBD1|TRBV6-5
TGTGCCAGCAGTTCGGGACAGGGAAAGAACACCATATATTTT
CASSSGQGKNTIYF
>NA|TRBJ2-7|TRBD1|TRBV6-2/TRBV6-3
TGTGCCAGCAGTTGGGACAGGGGAAGTTACGAGCAGTACTTC
CASSWDRGSYEQYF
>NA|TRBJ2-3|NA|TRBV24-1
TGTGCCACCAGTGACCCCCGGGTGGGGCTGGGCACAGATACGCAGTATTTT
CATSDPRVGLGTDTQYF
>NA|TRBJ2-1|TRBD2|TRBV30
TGTGCCTGGAGTGTAGGACTAGCGGGGGTTAATGAGCAGTTCTTC
CAWSVGLAGVNEQFF
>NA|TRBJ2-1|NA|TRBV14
TGTGCCAGCAGCCAAGGTGGCCCGAGGGCCTACAATGAGCAGTTCTTC
CASSQGGPRAYNEQFF
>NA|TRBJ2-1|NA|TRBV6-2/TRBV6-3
TGTGCCAGCAGTTTCCCGGGGGAGAGGGGCAGCTCCTACAATGAGCAGTTCTTC
CASSFPGERGSSYNEQFF
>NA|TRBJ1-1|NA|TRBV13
TGTGCCAGCAGCCGCGAGGGTAGGGGGGGTGCTGAAGCTTTCTTT
CASSREGRGGAEAFF
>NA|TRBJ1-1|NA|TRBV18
TGTGCCAGCTCACCAACTCTAGCGGGATCGAACACTGAAGCTTTCTTT
CASSPTLAGSNTEAFF
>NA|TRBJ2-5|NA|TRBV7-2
TGTGCCAGCAGCCTAAGGGAGGCGTGGTACCAAGAGACCCAGTACTTC
CASSLREAWYQETQYF
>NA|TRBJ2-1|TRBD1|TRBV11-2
TGTGCCAGCAGCTTAGCGACAGGGTTCCCTCGGAATGAGCAGTTCTTC
CASSLATGFPRNEQFF
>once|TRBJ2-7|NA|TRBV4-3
TGCGCCAGCAGCCAAGCTATCCCTGGCTACGAGCAGTACTTC
CASSQAIPGYEQYF
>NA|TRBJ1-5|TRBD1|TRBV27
TGTGCCAGCAGCCGTCTCGGGACAGGGAATCAGCCCCAGCATTTT
CASSRLGTGNQPQHF
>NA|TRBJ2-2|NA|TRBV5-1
TGCGCCAGCAGCCAGATTCCGGGGACGAACACCGGGGAGCTGTTTTTT
CASSQIPGTNTGELFF
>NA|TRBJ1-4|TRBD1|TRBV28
TGTGCCAGCAGTTTGACCCGACAGGGGGTTAATGAAAAACTGTTTTTT
CASSLTRQGVNEKLFF
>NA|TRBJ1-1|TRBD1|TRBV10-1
TGCGCCAGCAGTGAGTCCAGGGGGACTGAAGCTTTCTTT
CASSESRGTEAFF
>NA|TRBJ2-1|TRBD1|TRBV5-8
TGTGCCAGCAGCACCGGACAGGGGCACTACAATGAGCAGTTCTTC
CASSTGQGHYNEQFF
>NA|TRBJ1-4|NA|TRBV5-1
TGCGCCAGCGGCCAGGGGACCTTTAATGAAAAACTGTTTTTT
CASGQGTFNEKLFF
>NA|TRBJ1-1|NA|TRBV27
TGTGCCAGCAGTTTGACGGGGAACACTGAAGCTTTCTTT
CASSLTGNTEAFF
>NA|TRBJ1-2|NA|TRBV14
TGTGCCAGCAGCCCCACAGGGATGTGGTATGGCTACACCTTC
CASSPTGMWYGYTF
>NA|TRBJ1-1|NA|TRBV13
TGTGCCAGCAGCCAAAAACAGGGAAGGACTGAAGCTTTCTTT
CASSQKQGRTEAFF
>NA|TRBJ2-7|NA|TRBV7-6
TGTGCCAGCAGCTTAGAGACAGCGAGCTCCTACGAGCAGTACTTC
CASSLETASSYEQYF
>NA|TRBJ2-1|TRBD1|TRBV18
TGTGCCAGCTCACTCACAGGGGGCGTCGATGAGCAGTTCTTC
CASSLTGGVDEQFF
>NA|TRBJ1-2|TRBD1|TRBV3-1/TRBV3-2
TGTGCCAGCAGCCCGCTGACAGGGAACTATGGCTACACCTTC
CASSPLTGNYGYTF
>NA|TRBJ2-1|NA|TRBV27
TGTGCCAGCAGCGATTGGGGACGGGAGAATGAGCAGTTCTTC
CASSDWGRENEQFF
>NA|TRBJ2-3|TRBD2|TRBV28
TGTGCCAGCATCTTAGCGGGGGCTAGCACAGATACGCAGTATTTT
CASILAGASTDTQYF
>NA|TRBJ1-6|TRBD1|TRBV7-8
TGTGCCAGCAGCTCCCGCCCGACAGGGTCCGGTTCACCCCTCCACTTT
CASSSRPTGSGSPLHF
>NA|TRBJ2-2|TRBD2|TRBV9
TGTGCCAGCAGCGTACCCATAGCGGGGGGACACACCGGGGAGCTGTTTTTT
CASSVPIAGGHTGELFF
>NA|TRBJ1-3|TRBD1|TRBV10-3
TGTGCCATCAGCTCCGGGACAGACGGAAACACCATATATTTT
CAISSGTDGNTIYF
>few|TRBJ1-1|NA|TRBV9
TGTGCCAGCAGCGTAGCGAAGGACAAAGGGATGAACACTGAAGCTTTCTTT
CASSVAKDKGMNTEAFF
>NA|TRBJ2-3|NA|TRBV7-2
TGTGCCAGCAGCTTAGTGGCTTCTAGCACAGATACGCAGTATTTT
CASSLVASSTDTQYF
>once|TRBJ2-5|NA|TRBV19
TGTGCCAGTAGTATCTCCAGAGAAAGCCAGGGGGGGACCCAGTACTTC
CASSISRESQGGTQYF
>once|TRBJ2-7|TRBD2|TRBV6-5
TGTGCCAGCAGCTATAGCGGGGGGGCCACGTACGAGCAGTACTTC
CASSYSGGATYEQYF
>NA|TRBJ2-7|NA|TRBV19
TGTGCCAGTAGTCCCTCTAGCAGGAGCTCCTACGAGCAGTACTTC
CASSPSSRSSYEQYF
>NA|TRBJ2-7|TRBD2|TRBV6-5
TGTGCCAGCAAAGTTTGGGGTAGCGGGGGCTACGAGCAGTACTTC
CASKVWGSGGYEQYF
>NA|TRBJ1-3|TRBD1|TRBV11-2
TGTGCCAGCAGGCAGACAGGGTCTAACTCTGGAAACACCATATATTTT
CASRQTGSNSGNTIYF
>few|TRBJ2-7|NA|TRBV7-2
TGTGCCAGCAGCTTTACACAGGCCCGGCGCGAGCAGTACTTC
CASSFTQARREQYF
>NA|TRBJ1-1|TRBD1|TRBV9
TGTGCCAGCAGCGGAGGGGGACAGGGGACGTTCTTT
CASSGGGQGTFF
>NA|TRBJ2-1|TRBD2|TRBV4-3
TGCGCCAGCAGCCAAGATCCGCGGGGGGGCTACTACAATGAGCAGTTCTTC
CASSQDPRGGYYNEQFF
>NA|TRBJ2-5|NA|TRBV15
TGTGCCACCAGCAGAGGGCCGAGAGGAGAGACCCAGTACTTC
CATSRGPRGETQYF
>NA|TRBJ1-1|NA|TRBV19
TGTGCCAGTAGTCCCGGGACTGTCACTGAAGCTTTCTTT
CASSPGTVTEAFF
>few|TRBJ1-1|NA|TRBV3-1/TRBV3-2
TGTGCCAGCAGGGGAGCGACTGAAGCTTTCTTT
CASRGATEAFF
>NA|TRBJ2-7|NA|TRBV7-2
TGTGCCAGCAGCTCCCGGACTCTTCTCTCCTACGAGCAGTACTTC
CASSSRTLLSYEQYF
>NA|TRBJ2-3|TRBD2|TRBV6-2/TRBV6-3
TGTGCCAGCAGTTATCAACTAGCGGGGAACACAGATACGCAGTATTTT
CASSYQLAGNTDTQYF
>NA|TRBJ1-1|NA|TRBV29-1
TGCAGCGTTGGATTAAGGGGTAAAAAAGCTGAAGCTTTCTTT
CSVGLRGKKAEAFF
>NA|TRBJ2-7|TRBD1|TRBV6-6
TGTGCCAGCAGTACGACAGGGACGAAGCCCTGGCAGTACTTC
CASSTTGTKPWQYF
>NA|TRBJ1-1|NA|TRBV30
TGTGCCTGGGGTACCGGGAGCCTCGAAGCTTTCTTT
CAWGTGSLEAFF
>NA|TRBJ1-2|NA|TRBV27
TGTGCCAGCAGTAGAGGACAGATCGATGGCTACACCTTC
CASSRGQIDGYTF
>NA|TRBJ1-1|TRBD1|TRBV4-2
TGTGCCAGCAGCGATTCGGACAGGCTGAACACTGAAGCTTTCTTT
CASSDSDRLNTEAFF
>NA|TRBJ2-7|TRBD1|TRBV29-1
TGCAGCGTTGTGAGACAGGGCTCCTACGAGCAGTACTTC
CSVVRQGSYEQYF
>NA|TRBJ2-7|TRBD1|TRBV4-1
TGCGCCAGCAGCCTAAACAGGGGCCCCTACGAGCAGTACTTC
CASSLNRGPYEQYF
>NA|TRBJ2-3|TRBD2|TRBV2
TGTGCCAGCAGTGAACCTAGCGGGGCAAGCACAGATACGCAGTATTTT
CASSEPSGASTDTQYF
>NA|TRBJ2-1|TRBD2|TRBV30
TGTGCCTGGAGTGTTCTTGTCCGCGGGGGGGCCGCGGATGAGCAGTTCTTC
CAWSVLVRGGAADEQFF